This paragraph reports one T cell receptor (beta chain). Its specificity is unknown. The data derive from a study of beta chain features in type 1 diabetes. TCRB transcripts that were expressed got sequenced, as all of the isolated RNA had been reverse transcribed. The method was immunoSEQ multiplex PCR; TCRdb's version includes in-frame clones alone and lacks a portion of them. Seen here are about 140,000 clones, 6.9% observed once, and the top ten hold 1.1% to 1.5%. CDR1 is SGHAT, CDR2 FQNNGV, per germline. This CDR3 contains 14 residues. Trimming left V 2 bases short and J 4 bases short, with 12 bases between. Study-level findings and limits: VDJ junctions from type 1 diabetes patients carried fewer insertions and larger deletions. Among all four CD4+ subsets, Type 1 diabetes patients had TCRB CDR3s that were moderately but significantly shorter.

The sequencing sample was made of central memory CD4+ T cells from blood. This chain connects TRBV11-2 to TRBJ2-7, with D hard to call. This receptor was obtained from a woman aged 25 to 39 in good health. The DNA of the CDR3 is TGTGCCAGCAGCTTAAACGAGTACGGTTACGAGCAGTACTTC. It encodes CASSLNEYGYEQYF.